The 5 T cell receptor beta chains below come from one sample, sequenced in a study of cytomegalovirus exposure and HLA in healthy donors. PCR employed 60 Vbeta and 13 Jbeta primers. Generated by immunoSEQ multiplex PCR, the TCRdb table keeps only in-frame clones and is missing some. The profile shows 200,000 to 250,000 clones, 70% to 90% of them singletons. Material: PBMCs. The receptors stem from a man in his thirties or forties in good health and CMV-seronegative.

The chain couples TRBV6-5 to TRBJ2-7, with TRBD2 matching over 8 bases. There are 14 residues in the CDR3. The germline V gene has CDR1 MNHEY and CDR2 SVGAGI. Unmatched junction bases numbered 8, after V lost 5 bases and J lost 5 bases. The CDR3 bases are TGTGCCAGCAGTCGCCGGGGGGGTGAAAACGAGCAGTACTTC. Its protein product is CASSRRGGENEQYF.

This chain connects TRBV11-2 to TRBJ1-2; a possible D gene is TRBD1 (6 bases). The CDR3 has 15 residues. The V end lost 4 bases, the J end lost 3 bases, and 15 bases lay between the germline ends. The germline V gene encodes CDR1 SGHAT and CDR2 FQNNGV. CDR3 bases: TGTGCCAGCAGCTCCGGGACACATGCAGACTATGGCTACACCTTC. Protein sequence: CASSSGTHADYGYTF.

The V and J genes are TRBV7-9 and TRBJ2-5; TRBD2 is a possible D gene (6 bases). Trimming stripped 5 bases from V and 5 bases from J, with 21 bases between. Germline V gene lookup returns CDR1 SEHNR and CDR2 FQNEAQ (reference sequence). There are 16 residues in the CDR3. CDR3: CASSISGRIAGETQYF. The DNA for the CDR3 is TGTGCCAGCAGCATATCGGGGAGGATAGCAGGCGAGACCCAGTACTTC.

The gene calls are TRBV27 and TRBJ2-7, with D possibly matching TRBD2 (5 bases). CDR3 length: 12 residues. The germline gives CDR1 MNHEY, CDR2 SMNVEV (reference sequence). V was cut by 5 bases and J by 4 bases, with 9 bases left in between. For the CDR3, the DNA is TGTGCCAGCAGTATGAGCGGTTACGAGCAGTACTTC. It specifies CASSMSGYEQYF.

The chain recombines TRBV23-1 with TRBJ2-2, with TRBD1 as a possible D gene (7 bases). TRBV23-1 is an ORF for which the function is uncertain. The V gene lost 4 bases and the J gene lost 6 bases, with 12 bases spanning the gap. CDR3 length: 14 amino acids. As DNA, the CDR3 is TGCGCCAGCAGTCGAGGAGGGGGCCCCGGGGAGCTGTTTTTT. It specifies CASSRGGGPGELFF.